The T cell receptor beta chain described here comes from a study of T cell changes during pregnancy in multiple sclerosis. J gave up 5 bases and V 6 bases, and 11 bases lay outside the gene matches. The CDR3 is made up of 16 amino acids. Germline-derived CDR1 and CDR2 are LNHDA and SQIVND (reference sequence). Only in-frame clones appear in the TCRdb table, and some are missing; sequencing was by immunoSEQ multiplex PCR. The sample lists nearly 80,000 clones; 90% to 95% were seen once. The sample consisted of CD4+ T cells from peripheral blood mononuclear cells, taken before pregnancy. V and J are TRBV19 and TRBJ1-4, with 8 bases that match TRBD1. The receptor comes from a female donor with multiple sclerosis, enrolled in a pregnancy study. The CDR3 sequence is CASSDRGNPLNEKLFF. The CDR3 DNA follows: TGTGCCAGTAGCGACAGGGGCAACCCTCTAAATGAAAAACTGTTTTTT. Drawing the rest from reference TRBV19 and TRBJ1-4, the complete variable domain is DGGITQSPKYLFRKEGQNVTLSCEQNLNHDAMYWYRQDPGQGLRLIYYSQIVNDFQKGDIAEGYSVSREKKESFPLTVTSAQKNPTAFYLCASSDRGNPLNEKLFFGSGTQLSVL.